This is a list of T cell receptor beta chains from one sample in a study of OX40 agonist ivuxolimab in advanced cancers. Generated by immunoSEQ multiplex PCR, the TCRdb table keeps only in-frame clones and is missing some. This sample has fewer than 130,000 clones; roughly nine tenths occur once, and the top ten carry 0.25% to 0.3%. Specimen: CD4+ or CD8+ T cells sorted from blood, collected in a trial of the OX40 agonist ivuxolimab. All receptors come from an adult with an advanced solid tumor such as melanoma, head and neck, liver or kidney cancer. Both conserved end residues are part of each CDR3. The D gene is left open where the match is weak. For some rows the clone size is stated as once, few or many, or as a class when expanded; others skip it.

NA	few	TRBJ2-1	17	TRBV27	CASSQIKYGSSYNEQFF	TGTGCCAGCAGCCAGATTAAATACGGAAGCTCCTACAATGAGCAGTTCTTC
NA	NA	TRBJ1-6	17	TRBV4-3	CASSQEGGRSYNSPLHF	TGCGCCAGCAGCCAAGAAGGGGGAAGGTCCTATAATTCACCCCTCCACTTT
TRBD1	NA	TRBJ1-1	13	TRBV5-5	CASSYRQGMEAFF	TGTGCCAGCAGCTATAGACAGGGTATGGAAGCTTTCTTT
TRBD2	NA	TRBJ2-3	18	TRBV7-2	CASSSFPRLAGGSDTQYF	TGTGCCAGCAGCTCCTTTCCCCGACTAGCGGGGGGTTCAGATACGCAGTATTTT
TRBD2	NA	TRBJ2-5	14	TRBV28	CASGLAPPRGTQYF	TGTGCCAGCGGACTAGCGCCGCCGAGAGGGACCCAGTACTTC
TRBD1	NA	TRBJ1-2	16	TRBV18	CASSRNRDRGSYGYTF	TGTGCCAGCTCACGAAACCGGGACAGGGGTAGCTATGGCTACACCTTC
TRBD1	once	TRBJ2-1	15	TRBV5-1	CASSLSGGEANEQFF	TGCGCCAGCAGCTTGTCAGGGGGCGAGGCCAATGAGCAGTTCTTC
NA	few	TRBJ2-3	15	TRBV19	CASSPREGGTDTQYF	TGTGCCAGTAGTCCCAGGGAGGGGGGGACAGATACGCAGTATTTT
NA	NA	TRBJ2-3	13	TRBV25-1	CASSTPGTDTQYF	TGTGCCAGCAGTACCCCAGGCACAGATACGCAGTATTTT
NA	NA	TRBJ2-6	13	TRBV19	CASRASGANVLTF	TGTGCCAGTAGGGCCTCTGGGGCCAACGTCCTGACTTTC
NA	NA	TRBJ1-5	16	TRBV4-1	CASSQDRGGTSQPQHF	TGCGCCAGCAGCCAAGATCGGGGGGGCACGAGTCAGCCCCAGCATTTT
NA	NA	TRBJ1-1	12	TRBV2	CASSEAPSAAFF	TGTGCCAGCAGTGAAGCCCCATCGGCGGCTTTCTTT
TRBD2	NA	TRBJ2-1	17	TRBV27	CASSLLMVRDYNNEQFF	TGTGCCAGCAGTTTATTAATGGTCCGGGACTACAACAATGAGCAGTTCTTC
TRBD1	few	TRBJ2-3	17	TRBV19	CASSIGKQGASTDTQYF	TGTGCCAGTAGTATAGGGAAACAGGGGGCGAGCACAGATACGCAGTATTTT
TRBD2	once	TRBJ2-5	15	TRBV5-6	CASSSTGTSQETQYF	TGTGCCAGCAGCTCCACCGGGACTAGTCAAGAGACCCAGTACTTC
NA	few	TRBJ1-1	12	TRBV28	CASSLRYTEAFF	TGTGCCAGCAGTTTAAGGTACACTGAAGCTTTCTTT
NA	NA	TRBJ1-2	13	TRBV5-1	CASRGGDPNGYTF	TGCGCCAGCAGAGGAGGGGACCCCAATGGCTACACCTTC
NA	NA	TRBJ1-5	15	TRBV27	CASSSNREVEQPQHF	TGTGCCAGCAGTTCAAACAGGGAGGTGGAACAGCCCCAGCATTTT
NA	NA	TRBJ1-5	15	TRBV19	CASSIDQRAGQPQHF	TGTGCCAGTAGTATAGATCAGAGGGCAGGGCAGCCCCAGCATTTT
NA	NA	TRBJ2-2	16	TRBV5-1	CASSLGTVPNTGELFF	TGCGCCAGCAGCTTGGGTACAGTTCCTAACACCGGGGAGCTGTTTTTT
NA	NA	TRBJ1-5	13	TRBV19	CASTPRRGQPQHF	TGTGCCAGTACCCCAAGGCGGGGACAGCCCCAGCATTTT
TRBD2	few	TRBJ2-7	14	TRBV7-9	CASSLRAGGQEQYF	TGTGCCAGCAGCTTAAGAGCGGGGGGGCAAGAGCAGTACTTC
NA	NA	TRBJ2-7	13	TRBV10-3	CAISGGASYEQYF	TGTGCCATCAGTGGAGGAGCCTCCTACGAGCAGTACTTC
NA	NA	TRBJ1-2	15	TRBV5-1	CASSLDGQYYYGYTF	TGCGCCAGCAGCTTGGATGGACAGTACTACTATGGCTACACCTTC
TRBD2	NA	TRBJ2-7	14	TRBV7-9	CASSFGLADYEQYF	TGTGCCAGCAGCTTTGGACTAGCGGACTACGAGCAGTACTTC
NA	NA	TRBJ2-2	12	TRBV19	CASGMRTGELFF	TGTGCCAGTGGAATGCGGACCGGGGAGCTGTTTTTT
TRBD1	once	TRBJ1-1	14	TRBV6-5	CASRPSGGGTEAFF	TGTGCCAGCAGGCCCTCAGGGGGTGGCACTGAAGCTTTCTTT
TRBD1	NA	TRBJ2-7	14	TRBV5-4	CASSSPTGGDEQYF	TGTGCCAGCAGCTCGCCTACAGGGGGCGACGAGCAGTACTTC
TRBD1	NA	TRBJ1-5	14	TRBV5-6	CASSLTGGNQPQHF	TGTGCCAGCAGCTTGACAGGGGGCAATCAGCCCCAGCATTTT
NA	NA	TRBJ1-2	12	TRBV10-3	CAISLGGDGYTF	TGTGCCATCAGTTTGGGAGGGGACGGCTACACCTTC
NA	NA	TRBJ2-1	11	TRBV10-3	CATWTVNEQFF	TGTGCCACTTGGACGGTCAATGAGCAGTTCTTC
NA	NA	TRBJ2-1	13	TRBV7-8	CASSLGEYNEQFF	TGTGCCAGCAGCTTAGGGGAGTACAATGAGCAGTTCTTC
NA	once	TRBJ1-2	15	TRBV7-6	CASSSETGWNYGYTF	TGTGCCAGCAGCTCAGAGACAGGTTGGAACTATGGCTACACCTTC
NA	NA	TRBJ1-6	18	TRBV4-3	CASSQDRKGDAYNSPLHF	TGCGCCAGCAGCCAAGATAGAAAAGGGGATGCCTATAATTCACCCCTCCACTTT
NA	NA	TRBJ2-5	15	TRBV19	CASSFGGLSQETQYF	TGTGCCAGTAGTTTCGGAGGGCTTTCCCAAGAGACCCAGTACTTC
NA	NA	TRBJ2-7	15	TRBV14	CASSQGNKGRYEQYF	TGTGCCAGCAGCCAAGGTAATAAGGGAAGGTACGAGCAGTACTTC
NA	NA	TRBJ1-2	14	TRBV28	CASSLSRTAYGYTF	TGTGCCAGCAGTTTATCTAGGACGGCCTATGGCTACACCTTC
NA	NA	TRBJ1-6	14	TRBV5-1	CASSRAEANSPLHF	TGCGCCAGCAGCCGAGCAGAAGCTAATTCACCCCTCCACTTT
TRBD1	NA	TRBJ1-5	14	TRBV7-9	CASSSDRANQPQHF	TGTGCCAGCAGCTCGGACAGGGCCAATCAGCCCCAGCATTTT
NA	NA	TRBJ2-7	13	TRBV7-9	CASRGGGSHEQYF	TGTGCCAGCAGGGGAGGGGGCTCGCACGAGCAGTACTTC
NA	NA	TRBJ1-5	15	TRBV7-2	CASSQGRGANQPQHF	TGTGCCAGCAGCCAAGGCAGGGGCGCAAATCAGCCCCAGCATTTT
TRBD2	NA	TRBJ2-5	17	TRBV7-3	CASSQGPSGAGEETQYF	TGTGCCAGCAGCCAAGGGCCTAGCGGGGCGGGGGAAGAGACCCAGTACTTC
TRBD2	NA	TRBJ2-1	16	TRBV18	CASSPQLAGGKEEQFF	TGTGCCAGCTCACCCCAGCTAGCGGGAGGAAAAGAGGAGCAGTTCTTC
TRBD1	NA	TRBJ2-1	15	TRBV7-2	CASSTDRAGYNEQFF	TGTGCCAGCAGCACGGACAGGGCGGGGTACAATGAGCAGTTCTTC
NA	NA	TRBJ1-2	13	TRBV19	CASSFEDGYGYTF	TGTGCCAGTAGCTTCGAGGACGGTTATGGCTACACCTTC
TRBD1	NA	TRBJ2-3	14	TRBV5-5	CASSSGTGTDTQYF	TGTGCCAGCAGCTCGGGGACAGGCACAGATACGCAGTATTTT